This TCR beta chain was sequenced in a study of T cell responses to AZD1222 COVID-19 vaccine. Overall study results and limits: Donors, mostly white British, included more females; clonal diversity was possibly underestimated. Every sample of the repertoires postdated the peak T cell response. Close to half of spike-specific TCRs reportedly recognize unmutated variant regions. Seropositive status at baseline applied to only a handful of AZD1222 recipients.

As regards this clone: Its specificity is not known.

TCRdb's copy holds only in-frame clones and misses some; the assay was immunoSEQ multiplex PCR. This table has around 200,000 clones, 94% appearing once. Germline V gives CDR1 ENHRY, CDR2 SYGVKD. After removal of 6 bases from V and 3 bases from J, the junction contained 8 bases not matched to a gene. The CDR3 is made up of 14 amino acids. This sequence was found in an adult who received the AZD1222 COVID-19 vaccine. The chain couples TRBV10-3 to TRBJ2-7; 7 bases align to TRBD2. The sample was peripheral blood, taken 28 days after the second AZD1222 dose. The CDR3 reads CAIRAPGRGYEQYF. Written as DNA, the CDR3 is TGTGCCATCAGGGCCCCGGGGAGGGGCTACGAGCAGTACTTC.